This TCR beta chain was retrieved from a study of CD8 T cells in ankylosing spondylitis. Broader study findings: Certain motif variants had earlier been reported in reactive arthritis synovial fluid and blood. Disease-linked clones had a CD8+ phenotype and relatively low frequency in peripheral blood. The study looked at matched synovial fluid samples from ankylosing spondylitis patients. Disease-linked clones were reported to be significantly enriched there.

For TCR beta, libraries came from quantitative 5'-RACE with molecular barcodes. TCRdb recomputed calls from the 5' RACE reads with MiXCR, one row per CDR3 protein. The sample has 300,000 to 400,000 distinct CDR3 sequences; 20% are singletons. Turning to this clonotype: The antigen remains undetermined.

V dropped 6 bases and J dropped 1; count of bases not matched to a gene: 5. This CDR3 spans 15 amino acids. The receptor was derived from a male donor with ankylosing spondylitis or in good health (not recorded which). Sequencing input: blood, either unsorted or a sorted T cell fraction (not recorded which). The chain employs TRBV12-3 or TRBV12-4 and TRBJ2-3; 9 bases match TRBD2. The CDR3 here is CASSEWTSGTDTQYF. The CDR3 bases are TGTGCCAGCAGCGAGTGGACTAGCGGCACAGATACGCAGTATTTT.